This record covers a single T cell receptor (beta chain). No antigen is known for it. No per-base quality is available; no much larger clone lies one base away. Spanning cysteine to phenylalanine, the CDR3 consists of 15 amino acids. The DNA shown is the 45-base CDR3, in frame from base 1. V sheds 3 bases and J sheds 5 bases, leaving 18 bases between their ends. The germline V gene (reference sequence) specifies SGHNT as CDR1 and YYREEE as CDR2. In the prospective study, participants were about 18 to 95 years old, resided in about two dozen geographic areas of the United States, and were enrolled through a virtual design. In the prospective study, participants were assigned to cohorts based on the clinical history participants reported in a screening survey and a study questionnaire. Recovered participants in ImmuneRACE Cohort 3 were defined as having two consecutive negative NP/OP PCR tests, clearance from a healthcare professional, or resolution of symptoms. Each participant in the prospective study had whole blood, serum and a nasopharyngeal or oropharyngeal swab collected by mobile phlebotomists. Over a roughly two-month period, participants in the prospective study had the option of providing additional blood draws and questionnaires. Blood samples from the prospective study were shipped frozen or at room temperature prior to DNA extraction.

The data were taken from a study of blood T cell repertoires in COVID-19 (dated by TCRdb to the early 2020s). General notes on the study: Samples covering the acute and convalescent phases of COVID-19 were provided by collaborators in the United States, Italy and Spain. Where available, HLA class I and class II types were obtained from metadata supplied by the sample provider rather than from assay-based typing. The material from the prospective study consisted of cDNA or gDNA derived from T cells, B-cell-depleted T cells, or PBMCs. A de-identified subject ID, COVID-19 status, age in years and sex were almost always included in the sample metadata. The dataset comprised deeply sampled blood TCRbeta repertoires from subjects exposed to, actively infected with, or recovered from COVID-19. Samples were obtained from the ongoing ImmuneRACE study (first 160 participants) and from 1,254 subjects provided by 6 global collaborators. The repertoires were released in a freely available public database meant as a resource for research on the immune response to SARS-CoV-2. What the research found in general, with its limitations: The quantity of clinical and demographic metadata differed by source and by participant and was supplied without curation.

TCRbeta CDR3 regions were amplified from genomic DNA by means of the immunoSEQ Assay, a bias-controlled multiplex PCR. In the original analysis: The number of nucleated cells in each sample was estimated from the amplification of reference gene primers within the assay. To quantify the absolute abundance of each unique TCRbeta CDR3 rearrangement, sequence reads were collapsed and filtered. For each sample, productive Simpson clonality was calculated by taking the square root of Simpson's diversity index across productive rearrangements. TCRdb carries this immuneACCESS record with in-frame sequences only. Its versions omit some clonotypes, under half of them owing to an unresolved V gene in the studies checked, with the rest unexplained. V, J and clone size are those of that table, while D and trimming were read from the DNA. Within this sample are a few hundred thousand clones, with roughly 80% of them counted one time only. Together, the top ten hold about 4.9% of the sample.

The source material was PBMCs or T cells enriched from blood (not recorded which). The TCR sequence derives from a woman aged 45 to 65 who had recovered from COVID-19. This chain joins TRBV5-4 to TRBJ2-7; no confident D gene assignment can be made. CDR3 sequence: CASSSREVRLDEQYF. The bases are TGTGCCAGCAGCTCGCGCGAGGTGAGGCTGGACGAGCAGTACTTC.